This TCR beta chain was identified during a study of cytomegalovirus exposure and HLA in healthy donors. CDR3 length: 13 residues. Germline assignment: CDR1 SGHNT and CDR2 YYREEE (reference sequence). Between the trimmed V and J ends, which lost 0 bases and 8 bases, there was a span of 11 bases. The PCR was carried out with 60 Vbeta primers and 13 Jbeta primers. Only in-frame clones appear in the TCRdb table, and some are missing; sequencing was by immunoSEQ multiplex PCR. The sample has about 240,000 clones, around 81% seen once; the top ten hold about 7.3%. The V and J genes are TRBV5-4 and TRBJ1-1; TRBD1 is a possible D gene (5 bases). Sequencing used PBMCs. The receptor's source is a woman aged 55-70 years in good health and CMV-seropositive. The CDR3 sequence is CASSLDGAGEAFF. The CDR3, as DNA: TGTGCCAGCAGCTTGGATGGGGCCGGGGAAGCTTTCTTT.